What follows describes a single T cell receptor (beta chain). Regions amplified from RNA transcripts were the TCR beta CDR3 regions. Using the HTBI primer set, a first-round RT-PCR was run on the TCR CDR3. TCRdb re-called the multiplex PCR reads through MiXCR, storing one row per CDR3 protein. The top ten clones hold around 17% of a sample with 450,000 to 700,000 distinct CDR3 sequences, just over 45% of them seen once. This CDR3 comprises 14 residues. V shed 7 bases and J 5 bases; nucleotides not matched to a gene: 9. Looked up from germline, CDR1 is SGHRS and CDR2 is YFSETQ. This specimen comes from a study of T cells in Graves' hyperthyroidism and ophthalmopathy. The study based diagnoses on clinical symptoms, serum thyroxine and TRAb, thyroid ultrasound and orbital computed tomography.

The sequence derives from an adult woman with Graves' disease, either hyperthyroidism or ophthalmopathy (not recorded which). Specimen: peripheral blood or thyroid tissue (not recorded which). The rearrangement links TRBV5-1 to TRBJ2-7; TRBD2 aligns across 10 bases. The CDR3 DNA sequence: TGCGCCAGCTGCCTAGCGGGAGATCTCCACGAGCAGTACTTC. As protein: CASCLAGDLHEQYF.